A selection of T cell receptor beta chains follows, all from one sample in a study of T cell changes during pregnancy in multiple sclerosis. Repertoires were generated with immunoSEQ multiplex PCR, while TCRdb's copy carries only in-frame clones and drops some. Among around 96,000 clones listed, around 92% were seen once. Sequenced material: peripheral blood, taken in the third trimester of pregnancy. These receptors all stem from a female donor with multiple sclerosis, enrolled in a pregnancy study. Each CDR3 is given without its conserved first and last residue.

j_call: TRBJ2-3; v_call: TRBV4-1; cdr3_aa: ASSPTDTDTQY
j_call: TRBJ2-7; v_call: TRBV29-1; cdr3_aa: SVEKGQMSGEQY
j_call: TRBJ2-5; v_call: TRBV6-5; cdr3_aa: ASSSLEGLGETQY
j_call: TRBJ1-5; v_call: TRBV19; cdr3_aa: ASQGGASTYSNQPQH
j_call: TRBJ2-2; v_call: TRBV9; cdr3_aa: ASSVGRLTGELF
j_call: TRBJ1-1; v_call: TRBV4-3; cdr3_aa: ASSQATGGTEAF
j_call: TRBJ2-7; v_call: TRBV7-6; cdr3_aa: ASSTPRGAVYEQY
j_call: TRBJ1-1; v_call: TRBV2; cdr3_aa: ASRGQGFEAF
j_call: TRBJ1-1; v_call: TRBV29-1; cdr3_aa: SVEEGNRGGTEAF
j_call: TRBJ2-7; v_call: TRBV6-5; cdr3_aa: ASSKTGGNYEQY
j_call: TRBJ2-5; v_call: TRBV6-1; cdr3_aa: AFGWSETQY
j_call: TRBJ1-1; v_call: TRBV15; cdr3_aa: ATRAGGTVRGTEAF
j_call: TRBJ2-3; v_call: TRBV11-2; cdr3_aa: ASLTLAGRLTDTQY
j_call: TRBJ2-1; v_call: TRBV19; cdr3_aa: ASSIGLGIGAAGDDEQF
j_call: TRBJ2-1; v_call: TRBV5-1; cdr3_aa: ASSLYSRSGEQF
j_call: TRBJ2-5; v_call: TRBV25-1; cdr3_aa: ASSARLGLAGGETQY
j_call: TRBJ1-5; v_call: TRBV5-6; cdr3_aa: ASSWGQGINQPQH
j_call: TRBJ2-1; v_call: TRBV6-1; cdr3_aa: ASSRERYNEQF
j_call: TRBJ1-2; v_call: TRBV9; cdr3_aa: ASSPWTRIGSNYGYT
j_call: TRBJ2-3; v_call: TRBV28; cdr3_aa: ASSPDSVDTQY
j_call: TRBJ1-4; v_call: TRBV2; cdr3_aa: ASSGISTEKLF
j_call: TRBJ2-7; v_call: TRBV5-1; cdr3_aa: ASARSGSSYEQY
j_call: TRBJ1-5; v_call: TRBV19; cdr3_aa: ASRPGLGQPQH
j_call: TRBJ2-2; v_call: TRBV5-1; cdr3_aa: ASSLHPGQGALDTGELF
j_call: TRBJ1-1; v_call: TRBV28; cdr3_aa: ASSLYNRDRGLL
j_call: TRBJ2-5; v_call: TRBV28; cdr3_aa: ASSDARDVEYQETQY
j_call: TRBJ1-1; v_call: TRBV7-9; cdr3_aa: ASSFPAEAF
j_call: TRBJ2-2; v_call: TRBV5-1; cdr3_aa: ASSARTGIHFANTGELF
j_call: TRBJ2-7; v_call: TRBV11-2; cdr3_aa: ASSLHTGDRFYYEQY
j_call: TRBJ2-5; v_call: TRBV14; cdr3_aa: ASSPGTRLRTQY
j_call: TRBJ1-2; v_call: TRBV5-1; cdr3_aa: ASSPSGQGANYGYT